The 18 T cell receptor beta chains reported below all come from one sample, sequenced in a study of metastatic and nonmetastatic thyroid tumors. With MiXCR, TCRdb called clones anew from the PCR reads. The sample includes approximately 90,000 clones, around 9.1% of them seen just once. Every patient underwent thyroid surgery untreated. Sequencing used blood. The receptors derive from a female donor with papillary thyroid cancer or a benign thyroid nodule (not recorded which). Some clones in this sample may be carry-over from other donors' samples.

The CDR3 sequence is CASSLGRDWDYGYTF. The CDR3 DNA reads as TGTGCCAGCAGCTTAGGGAGGGACTGGGACTATGGCTACACCTTC. The J gene is TRBJ1-2, the V gene TRBV5-4, with D perhaps matching TRBD1 (5 bases). Trimming stripped 2 bases from V and 3 bases from J, with 14 bases between. CDR1 SGHNT and CDR2 YYREEE come from the germline V gene (reference sequence). There are 15 residues in the CDR3.

This clone was seen at least ten times. The chain uses TRBV30 and TRBJ2-2; 7 positions agree with TRBD2. Germline loops: CDR1 GTSNPN, CDR2 SVGIG (reference sequence). Trimming removed 5 bases from V and 9 bases from J; junction bases left unmatched: 6. The CDR3 has 12 amino acids. The chain's CDR3 is CAWRDYRWELFF. CDR3 nucleotides: TGTGCCTGGCGGGACTACCGTTGGGAGCTGTTTTTT.

In the case of this clone: Other DNA sequences in the same sample also yield this CDR3. The chain employs TRBV9 and TRBJ1-6; TRBD1 matches 10 bases. The CDR3 has 15 amino acids. Germline CDR1 is SGDLS and CDR2 is YYNGEE. J lost 8 bases, V lost 3 bases, and 5 bases had no gene match. The CDR3 coding sequence is TGTGCCAGCAGCGGGGGTGGGACAGGGGATTCACCCCTCCACTTT. Its translation: CASSGGGTGDSPLHF.

Comments on this clone: A much larger clone differs by one base, so this may be a read error. J is TRBJ2-7 and V is TRBV9; D possibly corresponds to TRBD1 (5 bases). CDR3 length: 14 residues. CDR1 and CDR2 (germline): SGDLS, YYNGEE. The V end was cut by 4 bases, the J end by 6 bases, with 17 bases between. CDR3 DNA: TGTGCCAGCAGCCCCCCCCCACAGGTTTGCGAGCAGTACTTC. Its protein is CASSPPPQVCEQYF.

The sample holds a few counts of this clone. The chain links TRBV2 to TRBJ2-3; 11 bases fit TRBD2. The CDR3 has 15 amino acids. Germline V gives CDR1 SNHLY, CDR2 FYNNEI. The V gene end was trimmed by 4 bases and the J gene end by 3 bases; junction bases not matched to a gene: 3. This CDR3 reads CASSVASGGTDTQYF. DNA for the CDR3: TGTGCCAGCAGTGTGGCTAGCGGGGGGACAGATACGCAGTATTTT.

This clone was seen repeatedly, ten times or more. The chain combines TRBV5-1 with TRBJ2-7, with D uncertain. The V end lost 2 bases, the J end lost 3 bases, and 6 bases lay between the germline ends. The germline V gene has CDR1 SGHRS and CDR2 YFSETQ. The CDR3 extends over 12 amino acids. CDR3 in amino acids: CASSFGNYEQYF. The CDR3 DNA reads TGCGCCAGCAGCTTCGGAAACTACGAGCAGTACTTC.

This clone was detected many times. The chain couples TRBV6-1 to TRBJ2-2; 7 positions agree with TRBD2. CDR3 size: 14 residues. CDR1 MNHNS and CDR2 SASEGT come from the germline V gene. Germline trimming cut 9 bases from V and 3 bases from J; bases unmatched to any gene: 7. In DNA form, the CDR3 reads TGTGCCAGGGGGGGGGGATGGGACACCGGGGAGCTGTTTTTT. The encoded protein is CARGGGWDTGELFF.

In this sample, this clone is medium-sized (0.01 to 0.1%). The chain joins TRBV19 to TRBJ1-2; 7 nucleotides line up with TRBD1. Trimming cost V 7 bases and J 6 bases; bases outside gene matches: 17. The CDR3 has 16 amino acids. From germline, CDR1 is LNHDA and CDR2 SQIVND (reference sequence). The CDR3 spells CASNRELRQGVDGYTF. In DNA form, the CDR3 reads TGTGCCAGTAATCGGGAGTTGCGACAGGGAGTGGATGGCTACACCTTC.

This clone was picked up many times. The CDR3 bases are TGTGCCAGCAGCTTAGCGGACGGGGGCGCGCGTCAGCCCCAGCATTTT. It is translated as CASSLADGGARQPQHF. The rearrangement joins TRBV7-2 to TRBJ1-5; TRBD1 might be the D (6 bases). The length of the CDR3 is 16 residues. The germline gives CDR1 SGHTA, CDR2 FQGNSA. V lost 0 bases and J 6 bases, leaving 15 bases between the germline ends.

This clone was detected many times. The chain uses TRBV6-2 or TRBV6-3 and TRBJ2-7, with TRBD1 matching 9 bases. J lost 1 base, V lost 5 bases, and 6 bases had no gene match. The CDR3 has 15 residues. Per the germline V gene, CDR1 is MNHEY and CDR2 is SVGEGT. The CDR3 reads CASSLLGTGSYEQYF. CDR3 nucleotide sequence: TGTGCCAGCAGTCTGCTCGGGACAGGGTCCTACGAGCAGTACTTC.

This clone has at least ten counts. This chain joins TRBV11-2 and TRBJ1-2; D not certain. Per germline, CDR1 SGHAT and CDR2 FQNNGV. The CDR3 is 13 amino acids. V was trimmed by 5 bases and J by 4 bases, leaving 11 bases between them. In DNA, the CDR3 is TGTGCCAGCAGCCAAGGAGGAGGCTATGGCTACACCTTC. Its translation: CASSQGGGYGYTF.

This clone was seen ten or more times. This chain connects TRBV27 to TRBJ1-1; 7 nucleotides line up with TRBD1. Per germline, CDR1 MNHEY and CDR2 SMNVEV (reference sequence). This CDR3 is built from 11 residues. The trim removed 8 bases at V and 6 bases at J, leaving 3 bases unmatched. This chain's CDR3 is CASHDRAEAFF. CDR3 nucleotides: TGTGCCAGCCACGACAGGGCTGAAGCTTTCTTT.

This clone has only a few counts. A much larger clonotype is one base distant, so this may be a read error. This rearrangement joins TRBV7-2 to TRBJ1-1, with D hard to call. The germline V gene encodes CDR1 SGHTA and CDR2 FQGNSA. The V and J ends lost 7 bases and 12 bases respectively, with 24 bases between them. CDR3 size: 14 residues. The CDR3 reads CASNFLGMGIRTFF. CDR3 in DNA: TGTGCCAGCAACTTCCTGGGGATGGGAATACGAACTTTCTTT. Full variable domain (remainder filled in from reference TRBV7-2 and TRBJ1-1): GAGVSQSPSNKVTEKGKDVELRCDPISGHTALYWYRQSLGQGLEFLIYFQGNSAPDKSGLPSDRFSAERTGGSVSTLTIQRTQQEDSAVYLCASNFLGMGIRTFFGQGTRLTVV.

This clone was seen repeatedly, ten times or more. V gene TRBV5-1 combines with J gene TRBJ1-3; no clear D. The germline CDR1 and CDR2 sequences are SGHRS and YFSETQ. The CDR3 totals 16 residues. With 0 bases removed from V and 1 base from J, the gap between germline ends came to 11 bases. CDR3 sequence (DNA): TGCGCCAGCAGCTTGGAGGGAGGCCAATCTGGAAACACCATATATTTT. This sequence encodes CASSLEGGQSGNTIYF.

Worth noting for this clone: Being one base from a much bigger clone, this may be a read error. The identical CDR3 is also encoded by other nucleotide sequences in the sample. The rearrangement uses TRBV11-2 and TRBJ1-1, with unresolved D. Germline V gene lookup returns CDR1 SGHAT and CDR2 FQNNGV. V was clipped by 9 bases and J by 4 bases, with 9 bases between them. The CDR3 has 11 amino acids. CDR3 DNA: TGTGCCAGTACCCGGTTCACTGAAGCTTTCTTT. Translation: CASTRFTEAFF.

This clone was found a few times. This could be a read error, since a much larger clone is one nucleotide away. Different DNA sequences within this sample yield the same CDR3. The rearrangement uses TRBV10-3 and TRBJ2-1; D uncertain. Deletions cut 1 base from V and 10 bases from J, with 8 bases between. The CDR3 has 12 residues. Germline V gene data show CDR1 as ENHRY and CDR2 as SYGVKD. CDR3 residues: CAISEFSEEQFF. DNA of the CDR3: TGTGCCATCAGTGAGTTTTCTGAGGAGCAGTTCTTC.

This clone came up many times. This chain joins TRBV5-8 and TRBJ1-2; tentatively, D is TRBD1 (6 bases). This CDR3 is built from 13 residues. With 4 bases removed from V and 5 bases from J, the gap between germline ends came to 12 bases. Germline V gives CDR1 SGHTS, CDR2 YDEGEE. The CDR3 protein is CASSPTGTYGYTF. CDR3 nucleotides: TGTGCCAGCAGCCCGACAGGTACTTATGGCTACACCTTC.

In this sample, this clone turned up many times. The rearrangement uses TRBV10-3 and TRBJ1-5; a possible D gene is TRBD1 (5 bases). Trimming left V 3 bases short and J 3 bases short, with 9 bases between. This CDR3 is 14 amino acids long. CDR1 is ENHRY and CDR2 is SYGVKD in the germline V gene. The CDR3 loop reads CAISEEGYNQPQHF. In DNA, the CDR3 is TGTGCCATCAGTGAAGAGGGGTACAATCAGCCCCAGCATTTT.